The present entry profiles one T cell receptor beta chain with its context. Its antigen is not identified. The record originates from a study of T cell responses to AZD1222 COVID-19 vaccine. Libraries were prepared by immunoSEQ multiplex PCR; TCRdb keeps only in-frame clonotypes and omits some of them. The table lists some 130,000 clones, around 85% of them singletons, with 7.9% in the top ten. Overall study findings and caveats: Donors were largely white British and mainly female; clonal diversity was possibly underestimated. Compared with day 0, the breadth and depth of the Spike-specific TCR repertoire rose significantly after two doses of AZD1222.

Germline V CDR1 and CDR2: SGHRS, YFSETQ. CDR3 size: 15 residues. Trimming shortened V by 0 bases and J by 1 base, and 9 bases separated the two germline ends. This TCR was recovered from an adult who received the MenACWY meningococcal vaccine as a control. Sample: peripheral blood, taken 28 days after the second dose of the MenACWY control vaccine. The genes are TRBV5-1 and TRBJ2-3; TRBD1 is a possible D gene (5 bases). The CDR3 DNA reads as TGCGCCAGCAGCTTGGCAGGGCCAGGCACAGATACGCAGTATTTT. The encoded protein is CASSLAGPGTDTQYF.